A selection of T cell receptor beta chains follows, all from one sample in a study of T cells in Graves' hyperthyroidism and ophthalmopathy. Each CDR3 protein gets one entry after TCRdb re-called the multiplex PCR reads with MiXCR. The sample has roughly 500,000 distinct CDR3 sequences, around 50% seen once. The sample consisted of peripheral blood or thyroid tissue (not recorded which). The origin of the receptors is an adult woman with Graves' disease, either hyperthyroidism or ophthalmopathy (not recorded which). The CDR3 runs from the conserved cysteine through the conserved F or W. A D gene is named only where the DNA matches it firmly. Expanded clones are given a class, and other clones once, few, many or no size at all.

TRBJ1-2	TRBV7-9	many	-	CASSLGPGGNYGYTF	TGTGCCAGCAGCTTAGGACCAGGAGGAAACTATGGCTACACCTTC
TRBJ1-5	TRBV7-2	-	TRBD1	CASAQGDRGQLQHF	TGTGCCAGCGCCCAGGGGGACCGGGGTCAGCTCCAGCATTTT
TRBJ2-7	TRBV5-1	-	-	CASSVGSGNEQYF	TGCGCCAGCAGCGTGGGATCAGGCAATGAGCAGTACTTC
TRBJ1-1	TRBV12-3/TRBV12-4	many	TRBD1	CASRGTGSITEAFF	TGTGCCAGCAGGGGGACAGGGTCAATCACTGAAGCTTTCTTT
TRBJ2-5	TRBV29-1	-	-	CSVEFGEETQYF	TGCAGCGTTGAGTTTGGGGAAGAGACCCAGTACTTC
TRBJ1-4	TRBV11-2	many	-	CASSLMQAATNEKLFF	TGTGCCAGCAGCCTGATGCAGGCTGCAACTAATGAAAAACTGTTTTTT
TRBJ1-1	TRBV20-1	many	-	CSVFTNTEAFF	TGCAGTGTTTTCACGAACACTGAAGCTTTCTTT
TRBJ1-4	TRBV5-1	few	TRBD1	CASSLASTGGPTNEKLFF	TGCGCCAGCAGCTTGGCCTCAACAGGGGGGCCAACTAATGAAAAACTGTTTTTT
TRBJ2-5	TRBV12-3/TRBV12-4	-	-	CASSSLVYGYTFGSGTQYF	-
TRBJ1-6	TRBV12-3/TRBV12-4	-	-	CATREGRSPLHF	TGTGCCACGCGGGAGGGACGGTCACCCCTCCACTTT
TRBJ1-4	TRBV7-9	-	-	CASIGNEKLFF	TGTGCCAGCATTGGGAATGAAAAACTGTTTTTT
TRBJ2-7	TRBV2	-	TRBD1	CASNSQGDSYEQYF	TGTGCCAGCAATAGCCAGGGGGATTCCTACGAGCAGTACTTC
TRBJ1-5	TRBV20-1	-	-	CSARGQTYQPQHF	TGCAGTGCTAGAGGACAGACTTATCAGCCCCAGCATTTT
TRBJ1-1	TRBV20-1	many	TRBD1	CSAGGDRVTEAFF	TGCAGTGCTGGGGGGGACAGGGTCACTGAAGCTTTCTTT
TRBJ1-4	TRBV24-1	few	TRBD1	CATSDQGAGEKLFF	TGTGCCACCAGTGATCAGGGGGCTGGAGAAAAACTGTTTTTT
TRBJ2-2	TRBV29-1	-	TRBD2	CSVPGTSGELFF	TGCAGCGTTCCCGGGACTAGCGGGGAGCTGTTTTTT
TRBJ1-2	TRBV29-1	-	TRBD1	CSLAIGQAVRFEGYTF	TGCAGCTTAGCGATCGGACAGGCCGTACGTTTTGAAGGCTACACCTTC
TRBJ2-5	TRBV20-1	-	-	CSAVGWSAQETQYF	TGCAGTGCTGTCGGGTGGAGCGCCCAAGAGACCCAGTACTTC
TRBJ2-2	TRBV6-5	few	TRBD2	CASSYASGLARSGELFF	TGTGCCAGCAGTTACGCCTCGGGACTAGCAAGGTCCGGGGAGCTGTTTTTT
TRBJ1-2	TRBV5-8	many	TRBD1	CASSSQTGYFYGYTF	TGTGCCAGCAGCTCCCAGACAGGGTATTTCTATGGCTACACCTTC
TRBJ2-7	TRBV29-1	-	TRBD1	CSLDRGSYEQYF	TGCAGCTTAGACAGGGGCTCCTACGAGCAGTACTTC
TRBJ2-2	TRBV10-3	-	TRBD1	CAIRAPGTGNTGELFF	TGTGCCATCAGGGCGCCGGGGACAGGGAACACCGGGGAGCTGTTTTTT
TRBJ2-7	TRBV20-1	-	-	CSAREQGTPHYEQYF	TGCAGTGCTAGGGAACAGGGAACGCCCCACTACGAGCAGTACTTC
TRBJ2-5	TRBV14	many	TRBD2	CASSQDEYLAGSSYQETQYF	TGTGCCAGCAGCCAAGATGAGTACCTAGCGGGATCTTCGTACCAAGAGACCCAGTACTTC
TRBJ2-2	TRBV20-1	-	-	CSARPAGELFF	TGCAGTGCGAGACCAGCCGGGGAGCTGTTTTTT
TRBJ1-4	TRBV2	few	TRBD1	CASSVMDRGDEKLFF	TGTGCCAGCAGTGTAATGGACAGGGGGGATGAAAAACTGTTTTTT
TRBJ2-7	TRBV7-9	few	TRBD2	CASSHLAGHEQYF	TGTGCCAGCAGCCACTTAGCGGGCCACGAGCAGTACTTC
TRBJ2-3	TRBV7-3	once	TRBD2	CASSQTSINVTDTQYF	TGTGCCAGCAGCCAGACTAGCATAAATGTTACAGATACGCAGTATTTT
TRBJ2-7	TRBV7-9	-	-	CASIARGTRGPPSYEQYF	TGTGCCAGCATAGCCAGGGGGACTAGGGGGCCTCCTTCCTACGAGCAGTACTTC
TRBJ2-5	TRBV5-5	few	-	CASTGPPKRTQYF	TGTGCCAGCACGGGACCACCGAAGCGGACCCAGTACTTC
TRBJ2-7	TRBV10-3	few	TRBD1	CATKQGSRYEQYF	TGTGCCACCAAACAGGGGTCCCGCTACGAGCAGTACTTC
TRBJ2-5	TRBV27	once	TRBD2	CASRAGTSTKRETQYF	TGTGCCAGCAGGGCCGGGACTAGCACAAAACGGGAGACCCAGTACTTC
TRBJ2-7	TRBV7-2	many	-	CASSPSYEQYF	TGTGCCAGCAGCCCCTCCTACGAGCAGTACTTC
TRBJ1-6	TRBV28	-	-	CASSLVQGDSPLHF	TGTGCCAGCAGTTTGGTCCAGGGTGATTCACCCCTCCACTTT
TRBJ2-7	TRBV29-1	-	TRBD1	CSVAPRDRPNEQYF	TGCAGCGTTGCCCCCCGGGACAGGCCCAACGAGCAGTACTTC
TRBJ2-2	TRBV11-3	many	TRBD1	CASSQDRGNTGELFF	TGTGCCAGCAGCCAAGACAGGGGGAACACCGGGGAGCTGTTTTTT
TRBJ1-5	TRBV19	many	-	CASKSGASNQPQHF	TGTGCCAGTAAATCGGGGGCAAGCAATCAGCCCCAGCATTTT
TRBJ1-6	TRBV25-1	-	TRBD1	CACSARIFRRQGANSPLHF	TGTGCCTGCAGTGCCCGAATTTTCCGGAGACAGGGGGCAAATTCACCCCTCCACTTT
TRBJ2-7	TRBV5-5	-	-	CASSPGRFLGGYEQYF	TGTGCCAGCAGCCCCGGACGGTTTTTGGGCGGCTACGAGCAGTACTTC
TRBJ2-7	TRBV13	-	-	CASSLGGIPEQYF	TGTGCCAGCAGCTTAGGGGGAATACCGGAGCAGTACTTC
TRBJ2-7	TRBV28	few	-	CASRKGGPVYEQYF	TGTGCCAGTAGAAAAGGAGGGCCCGTTTACGAGCAGTACTTC
TRBJ1-4	TRBV5-1	few	-	CASSLGTLTEKLFF	TGCGCCAGCAGCTTGGGGACACTTACCGAAAAACTGTTTTTT
TRBJ2-5	TRBV20-1	many	TRBD2	CSASGTSGSQETQYF	TGCAGTGCGTCCGGGACTAGCGGGTCACAAGAGACCCAGTACTTC
TRBJ2-5	TRBV7-2	once	TRBD1	CASSLGRQGGRGETQYF	TGTGCCAGCAGCTTAGGCCGACAGGGGGGAAGGGGAGAGACCCAGTACTTC
TRBJ2-7	TRBV2	once	TRBD2	CASSYSLAGIYERYF	TGTGCCAGCAGTTACTCACTAGCGGGGATATACGAGCGGTACTTC
TRBJ1-6	TRBV2	many	-	CASLFEGSRHSPLHF	TGTGCCAGCCTTTTTGAGGGGTCCCGTCATTCACCCCTCCACTTT
TRBJ2-5	TRBV29-1	-	-	CSVERGQGRLEETQHF	TGCAGCGTTGAGCGTGGGCAGGGAAGGTTAGAAGAGACCCAGCACTTC
TRBJ1-2	TRBV10-2	few	-	CASSESSGADYGYTF	TGCGCCAGCAGTGAGTCGTCAGGGGCGGACTATGGCTACACCTTC
TRBJ2-7	TRBV19	-	-	CASSQNQGTYEQYF	TGTGCCAGCTCACAAAACCAGGGAACCTACGAGCAGTACTTC
TRBJ1-1	TRBV4-3	-	-	CASSQDNSWGNTEAFF	TGCGCCAGCAGCCAAGACAACTCGTGGGGGAACACTGAAGCTTTCTTT
TRBJ2-7	TRBV6-5	-	TRBD2	CAIRYSHSGRNVYEQYF	TGTGCCATCAGATACTCTCACAGCGGGAGAAACGTCTACGAGCAGTACTTC
TRBJ2-6	TRBV7-2	-	-	CASSLTTGPGANVLTF	TGTGCCAGCAGCTTAACTACCGGGCCTGGGGCCAACGTCCTGACTTTC
TRBJ1-2	TRBV24-1	-	-	CATSWREAYTF	TGTGCCACCAGTTGGAGGGAAGCCTACACCTTC